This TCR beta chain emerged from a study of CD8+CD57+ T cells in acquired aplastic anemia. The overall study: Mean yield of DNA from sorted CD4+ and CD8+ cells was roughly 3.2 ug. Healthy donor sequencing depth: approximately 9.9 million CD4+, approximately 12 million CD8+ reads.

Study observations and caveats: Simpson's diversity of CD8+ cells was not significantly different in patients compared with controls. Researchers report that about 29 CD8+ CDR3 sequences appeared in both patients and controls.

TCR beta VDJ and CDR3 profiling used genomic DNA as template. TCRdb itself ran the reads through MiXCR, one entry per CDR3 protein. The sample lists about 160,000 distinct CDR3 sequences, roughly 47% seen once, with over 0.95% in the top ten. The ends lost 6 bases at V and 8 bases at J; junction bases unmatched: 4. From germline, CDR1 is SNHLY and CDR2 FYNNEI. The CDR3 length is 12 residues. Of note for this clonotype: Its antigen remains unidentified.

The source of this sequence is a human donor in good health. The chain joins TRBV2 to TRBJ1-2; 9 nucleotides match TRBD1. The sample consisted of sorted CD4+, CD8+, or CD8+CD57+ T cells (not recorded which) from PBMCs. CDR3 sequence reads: CASSVDRGGYTF. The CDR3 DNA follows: TGTGCCAGCAGCGTGGACAGGGGCGGCTACACCTTC.